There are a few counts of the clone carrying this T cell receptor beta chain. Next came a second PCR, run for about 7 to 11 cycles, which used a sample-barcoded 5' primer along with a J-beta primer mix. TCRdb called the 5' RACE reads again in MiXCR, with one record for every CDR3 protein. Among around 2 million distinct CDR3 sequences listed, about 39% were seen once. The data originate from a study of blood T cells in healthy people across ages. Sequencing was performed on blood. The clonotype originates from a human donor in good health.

CDR3 DNA sequence: TGTGCCAGCTCACCAGTGGAGGGCACTGAAGCTTTCTTT. Translated: CASSPVEGTEAFF. The chain joins TRBV18 to TRBJ1-1; D is uncertain. V lost 2 bases to trimming and J lost 4 bases, with 8 bases between them. Looked up from germline, CDR1 is KGHSH and CDR2 is LQKENI. The CDR3 has 13 residues.